These 28 T cell receptor beta chains share one sample of origin, sequenced in a study of cytomegalovirus exposure and HLA in healthy donors. 13 Jbeta primers and 60 Vbeta primers were used for the PCR. Sequencing was performed with immunoSEQ multiplex PCR; in TCRdb, only in-frame clones are kept and a portion is missing. Of approximately 110,000 clones listed, around 80% were seen once; the top ten hold 0.85% to 1.4%. Sequences were obtained from PBMCs. These receptor sequences come from a woman aged 30 to 39 in good health and CMV-seronegative.

This chain connects TRBV6-6 to TRBJ2-1; a possible D gene is TRBD1 (5 bases). This CDR3 has 14 amino acids. V was pared by 5 bases and J by 8 bases, with 16 bases between. Germline lookup yields CDR1 MNHNY and CDR2 SVGAGI (reference sequence). This CDR3 reads CASSPRPRVDEQFF. Here the CDR3 DNA reads TGTGCCAGCAGTCCCCGCCCCAGGGTAGATGAGCAGTTCTTC.

The chain employs TRBV5-1 and TRBJ1-4, with D possibly being TRBD1 (5 bases). V lost 4 bases and J 3 bases, leaving 10 bases between the germline ends. Germline loops: CDR1 SGHRS, CDR2 YFSETQ. This CDR3 has 14 amino acids. In nucleotides, the CDR3 is TGCGCCAGCAGCATCGGGACTTCTAATGAAAAACTGTTTTTT. This encodes CASSIGTSNEKLFF.

This chain connects TRBV27 to TRBJ1-1, with unresolved D. The CDR3 runs 15 residues. V was clipped by 3 bases and J by 1 base, with 12 bases between them. Per germline, CDR1 MNHEY and CDR2 SMNVEV (reference sequence). CDR3 loop: CASSLRPSWNTEAFF. For the CDR3, the DNA is TGTGCCAGCAGTTTGAGGCCCTCTTGGAACACTGAAGCTTTCTTT.

The chain uses TRBV11-3 and TRBJ2-5; D is unresolved. V was clipped by 1 base and J by 1 base, with 7 bases between them. CDR3 length: 14 amino acids. Germline V gives CDR1 SGHNT, CDR2 YENEEA. The CDR3 region has the DNA TGTGCCAGCAGCTTAGCCCGGAGCCAAGAGACCCAGTACTTC. As protein: CASSLARSQETQYF.

The chain is built from TRBV6-5 and TRBJ2-1, with 12 bases identical to TRBD2. The CDR3 sequence is 15 residues long. The germline CDR1 and CDR2 sequences are MNHEY and SVGAGI. V shed 2 bases, J shed 4 bases, and the junction held 0 bases outside the gene matches. The CDR3 is CASSYTSGGYNEQFF. In nucleotides, the CDR3 is TGTGCCAGCAGTTACACTAGCGGGGGGTACAATGAGCAGTTCTTC.

DNA of the CDR3: TGTGCCTGGAGGAGAGGATCGGGGGGTAAAGAGACCCAGTACTTC. It translates to CAWRRGSGGKETQYF. The chain carries TRBV30 and TRBJ2-5; 7 bases match TRBD2. V trimming: 3 bases; J trimming: 3 bases; junction bases outside the gene matches: 10. This CDR3 spans 15 amino acids. The germline V gene encodes CDR1 GTSNPN and CDR2 SVGIG (reference sequence).

This chain's CDR3 is CASSSHRQGIQETQYF. The CDR3 DNA reads TGTGCCAGCAGTTCCCATCGACAGGGCATTCAAGAGACCCAGTACTTC. V gene TRBV6-5 combines with J gene TRBJ2-5; the match to TRBD1 covers 7 bases. Germline V gene sequence: CDR1 MNHEY, CDR2 SVGAGI. With V trimmed by 4 bases and J by 2 bases, 10 bases remained unmatched. The CDR3 is 16 residues long.

The V gene is TRBV6-1, the J gene TRBJ2-3; D unclear. This CDR3 has 14 residues. Trimming stripped 2 bases from V and 9 bases from J, with 15 bases between. Germline values: CDR1 MNHNS, CDR2 SASEGT. In nucleotides, the CDR3 is TGTGCCAGCAGTGAAATCCCAACAGCCGCGACGCAGTATTTT. This translates into CASSEIPTAATQYF.

The chain couples TRBV5-1 to TRBJ1-1; 7 bases align to TRBD1. Germline V lookup: CDR1 SGHRS, CDR2 YFSETQ. The CDR3 contains 15 residues. The V segment lost 0 bases and the J segment 5 bases; nucleotides outside the gene matches: 7. The CDR3 sequence: CASSLDTGRGTEAFF. The CDR3 DNA reads TGCGCCAGCAGCTTGGATACAGGCAGGGGGACTGAAGCTTTCTTT.

V and J are TRBV5-6 and TRBJ2-3; 9 nucleotides agree with TRBD2. The ends lost 2 bases at V and 5 bases at J; junction bases unmatched: 9. The CDR3 has 16 residues. CDR1 and CDR2 (germline): SGHDT, YYEEEE. The CDR3 spells CASSLMRGGLGDTQYF. The CDR3 coding sequence is TGTGCCAGCAGCTTAATGCGGGGGGGACTGGGAGATACGCAGTATTTT. Filled out from reference TRBV5-6 and TRBJ2-3, the complete variable domain reads DAGVTQSPTHLIKTRGQQVTLRCSPKSGHDTVSWYQQALGQGPQFIFQYYEEEERQRGNFPDRFSGHQFPNYSSELNVNALLLGDSALYLCASSLMRGGLGDTQYFGPGTRLTVL.

V usage is TRBV12-5 and J usage is TRBJ2-1; 7 nucleotides match TRBD2. From germline, CDR1 is LGHNT and CDR2 FRNRAP. The CDR3 is 14 amino acids. With V trimmed by 6 bases and J by 7 bases, 9 bases remained unmatched. The CDR3, as DNA: TGTGCTAGTGGCGGGGAGGGTTTGAGGAATGAGCAGTTCTTC. Its protein product is CASGGEGLRNEQFF.

The genes are TRBV7-2 and TRBJ1-5, with a tentative D call TRBD1 (6 bases). CDR3 length: 16 residues. Germline CDR1 reads SGHTA; CDR2 reads FQGNSA. Trimming cost V 2 bases and J 2 bases, with 13 bases left between them. CDR3 protein: CASSLQGTIGNQPQHF. Here the CDR3 DNA reads TGTGCCAGCAGCTTACAGGGGACAATTGGCAATCAGCCCCAGCATTTT.

This rearrangement joins TRBV19 to TRBJ1-1, with 7 positions matching TRBD1. J gave up 1 base and V 5 bases, and 7 bases lay outside the gene matches. The CDR3 length is 15 residues. The V gene's germline CDR1 is LNHDA and CDR2 SQIVND (reference sequence). The CDR3 DNA follows: TGTGCCAGTAGTGCAATGGGGACAGCGAACACTGAAGCTTTCTTT. As protein: CASSAMGTANTEAFF.

In its sample, this clone was seen once. This rearrangement joins TRBV9 to TRBJ1-1; possibly TRBD1 for D (5 bases). Germline-derived CDR1 and CDR2 are SGDLS and YYNGEE. Trimming pared 2 bases from V and 5 bases from J, leaving 10 bases between. This CDR3 spans 13 amino acids. The CDR3 bases are TGTGCCAGCAGCGTTAGCTCAGGGACTGAAGCTTTCTTT. The encoded protein is CASSVSSGTEAFF.

The V gene is TRBV6-1, the J gene TRBJ2-7, with D unclear. This CDR3 has 13 residues. Deletions cut 3 bases from V and 4 bases from J, with 10 bases between. CDR1 is MNHNS and CDR2 is SASEGT in the germline V gene. In nucleotides, the CDR3 is TGTGCCAGCAGTGATAATCCGACATACGAGCAGTACTTC. Amino acids: CASSDNPTYEQYF.

The V and J genes are TRBV5-4 and TRBJ2-2, with D tentatively TRBD1 (5 bases). CDR1 is SGHNT and CDR2 is YYREEE in the germline V gene (reference sequence). The CDR3 runs 11 residues. Between the trimmed V and J ends, which lost 7 bases and 6 bases, there was a span of 7 bases. The CDR3 region is CASGRAGELFF. Written as DNA, the CDR3 is TGTGCCAGCGGCAGGGCCGGGGAGCTGTTTTTT.

The chain recombines TRBV4-3 with TRBJ2-3; 9 nucleotides agree with TRBD2. The germline gives CDR1 LGHNA, CDR2 YSLEER. The CDR3 has 16 residues. V was pared by 1 base and J by 2 bases, with 4 bases of the junction left unmatched. The CDR3 coding sequence is TGCGCCAGCAGCCAAGGGACTAGCGACAACACAGATACGCAGTATTTT. As protein: CASSQGTSDNTDTQYF.

The chain recombines TRBV2 with TRBJ1-1; a weak D match, TRBD1 (5 bases). Trimming left V 3 bases short and J 3 bases short, with 8 bases between. The V gene's germline CDR1 is SNHLY and CDR2 FYNNEI. This CDR3 region has 13 residues. CDR3 bases: TGTGCCAGCAGTGATCGCAGGGACACTGAAGCTTTCTTT. This translates into CASSDRRDTEAFF.

V gene TRBV10-3 combines with J gene TRBJ1-2, with D unclear. The CDR3 covers 14 residues. Between the trimmed V and J ends, which lost 0 bases and 2 bases, there was a span of 7 bases. Per germline, CDR1 ENHRY and CDR2 SYGVKD. The DNA for the CDR3 is TGTGCCATCAGTGAGTCGGGAGGGAACTATGGCTACACCTTC. Its translation: CAISESGGNYGYTF.

The table lists this clone with a few counts. The V call is TRBV27, the J call TRBJ1-1; D might be TRBD1 (5 bases). Trimming cost V 8 bases and J 1 base, with 17 bases left between them. The germline CDR1 and CDR2 sequences are MNHEY and SMNVEV (reference sequence). The CDR3 has 15 amino acids. CDR3 in DNA: TGTGCCAGCGCACAAGAACCGACAGAGAACACTGAAGCTTTCTTT. Amino acids: CASAQEPTENTEAFF.

The J gene is TRBJ1-4, the V gene TRBV5-4; 7 bases match TRBD1. The germline V gene has CDR1 SGHNT and CDR2 YYREEE (reference sequence). This CDR3 has 14 residues. Trimming took 2 bases from V and 7 from J; bases not matched to a gene: 5. CDR3 amino acids: CASSLQGNREKLFF. CDR3 nucleotides: TGTGCCAGCAGCTTACAGGGGAACCGTGAAAAACTGTTTTTT.

This clone was recorded a few times. The chain recombines TRBV7-8 with TRBJ2-7; possibly TRBD2 for D (6 bases). Germline V lookup: CDR1 SGHVS, CDR2 FQNEAQ. This CDR3 region has 14 residues. V was trimmed by 5 bases and J by 7 bases, leaving 18 bases between them. The CDR3 nucleotides are TGTGCCAGCAGCACACCCTCACTGACTAGGGAGCAGTACTTC. This codes for CASSTPSLTREQYF.

This chain connects TRBV2 to TRBJ1-1; 10 bases map to TRBD1. The V gene end was trimmed by 6 bases and the J gene end by 2 bases; junction bases not matched to a gene: 24. The CDR3 covers 21 residues. The germline V gene encodes CDR1 SNHLY and CDR2 FYNNEI. CDR3 region: CASRDRGLMWGGPQINTEAFF. The CDR3 region has the DNA TGTGCCAGCAGAGACAGGGGGCTAATGTGGGGGGGACCTCAAATAAACACTGAAGCTTTCTTT. The full variable domain, in which reference TRBV2 and TRBJ1-1 provide the parts outside the CDR3, is EPEVTQTPSHQVTQMGQEVILRCVPISNHLYFYWYRQILGQKVEFLVSFYNNEISEKSEIFDDQFSVERPDGSNFTLKIRSTKLEDSAMYFCASRDRGLMWGGPQINTEAFFGQGTRLTVV.

Concerning this clone: The sample carries other DNA sequences with the same CDR3. This chain joins TRBV5-4 and TRBJ1-2; D perhaps matches TRBD1 (6 bases). V lost 3 bases, J lost 4 bases, and 7 bases lay in between. CDR1 is SGHNT, CDR2 YYREEE, per germline (reference sequence). This CDR3 region has 12 residues. The CDR3 spells CASSSDSYGYTF. The CDR3 bases are TGTGCCAGCAGCTCGGACAGCTATGGCTACACCTTC.

This clone has a single count. The chain links TRBV6-5 to TRBJ1-2; 7 bases are shared with TRBD1. CDR1 MNHEY and CDR2 SVGAGI come from the germline V gene. This CDR3 contains 13 residues. Trimming removed 6 bases from V and 2 bases from J; junction bases left unmatched: 3. The CDR3 region has the DNA TGTGCCAGCAGCCTGACAGGGAACTATGGCTACACCTTC. Amino acids: CASSLTGNYGYTF.

The chain is built from TRBV6-5 and TRBJ2-5, with D tentatively TRBD1 (5 bases). V dropped 0 bases and J dropped 5 bases, with 7 bases sitting between them. CDR3 size: 13 residues. The germline gives CDR1 MNHEY, CDR2 SVGAGI. The CDR3 DNA reads as TGTGCCAGCAGTTACTCGTCAGGGGAGACCCAGTACTTC. It codes for CASSYSSGETQYF.

The chain uses TRBV18 and TRBJ1-6; D remains ambiguous. The V end was cut by 4 bases, the J end by 7 bases, with 5 bases between. The CDR3 is 12 amino acids. In germline, CDR1 is KGHSH, CDR2 LQKENI. CDR3 sequence reads: CASSHGNSPLHF. CDR3 bases: TGTGCCAGCTCACACGGGAATTCACCCCTCCACTTT.

The chain employs TRBV6-6 and TRBJ1-4; possible D gene TRBD1, 5 bases. Germline V gives CDR1 MNHNY, CDR2 SVGAGI (reference sequence). Trimming removed 6 bases at V and 3 bases at J, with 14 bases between. CDR3 length: 15 amino acids. The DNA for the CDR3 is TGTGCCAGCAGACGATCGACAGCTTCTAATGAAAAACTGTTTTTT. As protein: CASRRSTASNEKLFF.